This T cell receptor beta chain was captured by sequencing in a study of blood T cell repertoires in COVID-19. Across the study: The analysed material was cDNA or gDNA that came from T cells, B-cell-depleted T cells, or PBMCs.

Original processing notes: For nucleated cells, counts were estimated from reference gene primer amplification. The repertoire was sequenced with immunoSEQ multiplex PCR; TCRdb's copy has only in-frame clones and lacks some. For V, J and clone size, that table is used; D and trimming come from the DNA. The table records 200,000 to 250,000 clones, about 85% of them present only once. The source of this sequence is a woman older than 75 with active or convalescent COVID-19. Sample: peripheral blood.

The CDR3 reads CASSLTGGTMNTEAFF. In DNA, the CDR3 is TGCGCCAGCAGCCTGACCGGGGGTACGATGAACACTGAAGCTTTCTTT. The genes are TRBV5-1 and TRBJ1-1, with D perhaps TRBD1 (5 bases). The V end was cut by 4 bases, the J end by 0 bases, with 16 bases between. The CDR3 has 16 amino acids. The V gene's germline CDR1 is SGHRS and CDR2 YFSETQ.